The entry that follows covers one T cell receptor (beta chain) sequence. Its antigen is unknown. Base qualities are not provided; no much larger clone lies one nucleotide away. The CDR3, from cysteine to phenylalanine, totals 15 residues. Just CDR3 DNA is preserved here, 45 bases in frame from base 1. The germline V gene encodes CDR1 SGHNT and CDR2 YYREEE (reference sequence). The germline V and J ends show losses of 4 bases and 4 bases respectively, and no gene match explains 4 bases of the junction. The protocol used for the library was the immunoSEQ multiplex PCR assay. For the multiplex PCR, a mixture combining 60 forward primers for TCR Vbeta segments and 13 reverse primers for TCR Jbeta segments was used. Amplification of the CDR3 region of rearranged TCR beta genes was performed with a multiplex PCR assay on genomic DNA. Amplified TCR beta libraries were sequenced as 87-base-pair reads on the Illumina HiSeq System. Under the source paper's analysis protocol: Across the 670 or so repertoires, a later analysis counted roughly 84 million unique TCR beta chains, approximately 10 million of which were shared by at least two donors. To remove PCR and sequencing errors, raw reads were error-corrected and collapsed into unique sequences using a nearest-neighbor algorithm that merged closely related sequences. V, D and J gene segments were assigned by aligning CDR3 sequences to IMGT reference sequences. For a sequence to be retained, a match of at least six nucleotides to both a V gene segment and a J gene segment was required. Rearrangements were classified as productive when the CDR3 lacked stop codons and remained in frame with V and J, and all other rearrangements were classified as non-productive. CDR3 was defined according to IMGT convention as the region running from the second conserved V-encoded cysteine to the conserved J-encoded phenylalanine. In an earlier analysis of more than 550 of the donors, sequences lacking an unambiguous match to a single V gene segment were excluded. In an earlier analysis of some 590 of the donors, a V segment was called functional when productive rearrangements were above 56.7%, and segregating when the standard deviation between donors exceeded 5%. A statistical classification framework was built to diagnose cytomegalovirus status from the catalog of TCR beta chain sequences. In a later analysis, TCR nucleotide sequences were compared against IMGT/GENE-DB human TR gene sequences so that V and J genes could be assigned. Using the TCRdist pipeline, a later analysis assigned CDR3 sequences along with most-parsimonious VDJ recombination scenarios. A later analysis defined each TCR beta chain by its CDR3 amino acid sequence plus V-gene family, and excluded reads lacking a unique V-gene family. To address suspected cross-contamination and a sequencing artifact, a later analysis removed 592 highly shared, low-generation-probability nucleotide sequences. In a later analysis, a clonal expansion index for each public chain was calculated from normalized within-repertoire ranks of inferred template counts. A later analysis computed generation probabilities with a VDJ recombination model fitted to out-of-frame rearrangements, and checked the results against IGoR. A later analysis scored TCR-TCR, TCR-HLA and TCR-CMV co-occurrence with hypergeometric tests, applying a repertoire-size bias correction to TCR pairs. False discovery rates were estimated in a later analysis by permuting HLA or CMV assignments 20 times. In a later analysis, co-occurring TCRs were grouped with DBSCAN, and TCRdist sequence similarity was added when clustering was performed within HLA-allele-positive subsets. Repertoires with fewer than 30,000 or more than 120,000 public chains, plus five repertoires with anomalous nucleotide sharing, were excluded from co-occurrence clustering. As stored in TCRdb, this immuneACCESS dataset retains in-frame rearrangements with V and J assigned. A fraction of the clones does not appear; measured against another copy, unresolved V genes explain less than half of the discrepancy, and the remainder lacks a known reason. The V and J calls and clone size come from that table; D and trimming were worked out from the DNA. A total of about 93,000 clones appear in this sample, roughly four fifths of them only once. Of the sample, about 4% is held by the ten largest clones.

The cohort consisted of approximately 690 healthy bone marrow donors. Cohort members were all nominally healthy when sampled, although unrecorded immune exposures were likely present. The donor tested CMV seronegative and was one of the 352 seronegative cohort members. A peripheral blood sample was collected from each donor, and TCR beta sequencing was performed on peripheral blood mononuclear cells. Genomic DNA was extracted from the blood cell samples with the Qiagen DNeasy Blood Extraction Kit. This specimen comes from a study of cytomegalovirus exposure and HLA in healthy donors (dated by TCRdb to about 2017). At the level of the whole study: According to an earlier analysis of 587 of the donors, some 170 million T cells yielded 117 million unique TCR beta sequences and 276 Gb of sequence data. An early release that covered fewer than 800 HLA-typed donors contained around 330 gigabases of sequencing data and 65 million to 100 million unique TCR sequences. The genetic ancestry cluster associated with self-reported Caucasian donors included 65% to 90% of the 300 to 400 genotyped donors. The study was designed to test whether signatures of past pathogen exposure could be identified by cataloging public T cell receptors. Using immunosequencing, the study profiled T cell repertoires from 666 subjects and related those repertoires to cytomegalovirus serostatus. In addition to the first cohort of around 670 subjects, a separate validation cohort of under 150 different subjects was used. To predict cytomegalovirus infection status, the study brought together high-throughput TCR immunosequencing, statistical association of individual TCRs with disease status, and machine learning. In a later analysis, previously published TCR beta repertoires from 600 to 850 donors were re-analyzed and high-resolution HLA genotyping was added so that TCR occurrence patterns could be studied. Rather than drawing on any new phenotypic data, the later analysis identified candidate immune exposures from TCR beta sequences and the way those sequences occurred across donors. An earlier analysis of approximately 640 of the donors applied high-throughput TCR beta sequencing to assess whether each TCR beta V gene segment acted as functional or pseudogenic. Alongside the repertoire data, information on donor age, sex, ethnicity and CMV serostatus was compiled. A later genetic analysis used genome-wide SNP genotypes for about three fifths of the 666 donors, treating that subset as a discovery cohort. Every repertoire in the discovery cohort had been generated on one and the same sequencing platform. Class I and class II HLA loci were covered by the typing at four-digit resolution. The number of donors typed differed by locus, with roughly 629-640 for A, B, C, DRB1 and DQB1, roughly 520 for DQA1, 600 to 610 for DPA1, and approximately 470 for DPB1. Four or five DR-DQ haplotypes were handled as single units for association and clustering because linkage in the cohort was strong. Among roughly 400 genotyped donors of the cohort, an average of roughly 230,000 unique TCR beta nucleotide sequences was sequenced per donor, of which about 19% were non-productive. The study at large found these results: Specific HLA alleles were associated with over 15,000 TCR beta sequences at a false discovery rate of 0.05 in a later analysis. In this cohort, only TCR beta chains were sequenced, and detectable features were limited by the absence of alpha or paired-chain data. A later analysis reported that several top co-occurrence clusters appeared linked to parvovirus B19, influenza, CMV and Epstein-Barr virus. In a later analysis, HLA-associated TCR beta chains were found to be more clonally expanded and to have lower generation probabilities than equally common non-associated chains. The sequencing pipeline was judged likely to have produced a cluster of highly shared sequence variants as a technical artifact. Linkage disequilibrium might explain the correlated functional status among segregating V segments, but an unknown experimental factor could not be excluded. A further reported finding was that TCR beta sequences accurately predicted the HLA-A and HLA-B alleles for most subjects in the first cohort. For the cohort, immune exposure information was limited to CMV serostatus. Cytomegalovirus status was reported to be diagnosed by the classifier with high specificity and sensitivity in both the original and validation cohorts. Assigning TCR associations to individual alleles was difficult when HLA alleles, especially DR and DQ, strongly co-occurred. V-gene and J-gene trimming of TCR beta chains was associated with a missense DCLRE1C variant in a later genetic analysis, and the association was replicated in an independent cohort. According to a later analysis, TCR association rates differed among HLA loci, with DRB1 alleles showing the most associated TCRs and HLA-C alleles showing the fewest. Because HLA typing was unavailable for some donors at each locus, only the typed subset was used in association tests. Some IMGT-functional V segments, including TRBV6-2 and TRBV6-3, could not be told apart with the 87-base-pair reads, so those segments were excluded. The authors suggested that the approach could potentially be generalized to other disease states and immunological phenotypes. Most TCR sequences were seen in very few donors, while some public TCRs were found in many individuals. A later analysis found that most CMV-associated TCR beta chains appeared HLA-restricted, with HLA associations seemingly driven largely by CMV exposure. Three of the identified cytomegalovirus-associated TCR beta chains were confirmed in vitro to be specific for cytomegalovirus antigens. In a later genetic analysis, fewer N-insertions in productive TCRs were reported among donors in an Asian-associated ancestry cluster than the approximately 630-donor mean. Sequencing depth was assumed to be roughly uniform across donors in the presence/absence analyses, though that assumption may not hold. Because counts were too low, about 15 rarely observed V segments, including chromosome 9 orphons, were left out of the earlier analysis of 587 of the donors. The study gave a list of 150 to 200 TCR beta chains associated with cytomegalovirus. An earlier analysis of approximately 500 of the donors showed that most TCR beta V segments appeared in productive rearrangements either about 87% or about 30% of the time, which broadly matched IMGT annotations.

The sequence links TRBV5-4 to TRBJ2-2; 10 bases in the junction line up with TRBD1. Sequenced input: PBMCs. The clonotype was recovered from a man aged 45 to 65 in good health and CMV-seronegative. The nucleotide sequence reads TGTGCCAGCAGCGTGGGACAGGGGACCACCGGGGAGCTGTTTTTT. This codes for CASSVGQGTTGELFF.